Following are 15 T cell receptor beta chains from one sample sequenced in a study of metastatic and nonmetastatic thyroid tumors. TCRdb re-called clones from the PCR reads using MiXCR. Among some 21,000 clones listed, around 25% were seen once. Every patient was untreated before thyroid surgery. Sequenced input: blood. These receptors all come from a male donor with papillary thyroid cancer or a benign thyroid nodule (not recorded which). Some clones in this sample may be carry-over from other donors' samples.

By sample fraction, this clone is medium-sized (0.01 to 0.1%). J is TRBJ1-5 and V is TRBV28; 7 bases are shared with TRBD1. The V and J ends lost 6 bases and 4 bases, in that order; junction bases with no gene match: 9. There are 15 residues in the CDR3. Germline loops: CDR1 MDHEN, CDR2 SYDVKM. Here the CDR3 reads CASRLRQGVNQPQHF. As DNA, the CDR3 is TGTGCCAGCAGATTGAGACAGGGAGTGAATCAGCCCCAGCATTTT.

By share of the sample, this clone is medium-sized. The genes are TRBV6-2 or TRBV6-3 and TRBJ2-7; 8 positions match TRBD2. Germline CDR1 is MNHEY and CDR2 is SVGEGT. Trimming cost V 7 bases and J 5 bases; bases outside gene matches: 7. This CDR3 contains 13 residues. The chain's CDR3 is CASTAGGGNEQYF. The CDR3 coding sequence is TGTGCCAGCACCGCGGGGGGCGGGAACGAGCAGTACTTC.

The chain's CDR3 is CASSFSGTSGSTEEQYF. The CDR3 region has the DNA TGTGCCAGCAGCTTCTCCGGGACTAGCGGGAGTACTGAAGAGCAGTACTTC. V gene TRBV11-2 combines with J gene TRBJ2-7, with TRBD2 matching over 14 bases. Losses at the gene ends were 3 bases for V and 7 bases for J; bases not matched to a gene: 11. This CDR3 comprises 17 residues. Per germline, CDR1 SGHAT and CDR2 FQNNGV.

This chain joins TRBV28 and TRBJ2-3; no definite D call. The CDR3 loop spans 13 amino acids. Germline CDR1 is MDHEN and CDR2 is SYDVKM. V was trimmed by 4 bases and J by 6 bases, leaving 11 bases between them. The CDR3 loop is CASSSGLVDTQYF. DNA of the CDR3: TGTGCCAGCAGTTCTGGGTTAGTGGATACGCAGTATTTT. Complete variable domain (other parts from reference TRBV28 and TRBJ2-3): DVKVTQSSRYLVKRTGEKVFLECVQDMDHENMFWYRQDPGLGLRLIYFSYDVKMKEKGDIPEGYSVSREKKERFSLILESASTNQTSMYLCASSSGLVDTQYFGPGTRLTVL.

This clone has only a few counts. This chain connects TRBV10-1 to TRBJ2-3, with TRBD2 identical over 11 bases. The CDR3 length is 14 residues. Trimming removed 9 bases from V and 4 bases from J; junction bases left unmatched: 6. From germline, CDR1 is WNHNN and CDR2 SYGVQD (reference sequence). The CDR3 DNA reads TGCGCCAGTTGTAGCGGGAGGGGGGCAGATACGCAGTATTTT. Translated, it gives CASCSGRGADTQYF.

Relative to its sample, this clone is medium-sized. The rearrangement uses TRBV20-1 and TRBJ2-3; 11 nucleotides align to TRBD2. Trimming took 3 bases from V and 2 from J; bases not matched to a gene: 7. The CDR3 contains 16 residues. Germline V gene sequence: CDR1 DFQATT, CDR2 SNEGSKA (reference sequence). CDR3: CSASGLAGGNTDTQYF. The CDR3 region has the DNA TGCAGTGCTAGTGGGCTAGCGGGGGGAAACACAGATACGCAGTATTTT.

This clone was seen many times. The chain has TRBV5-8 and TRBJ1-6; D unclear. Trimming shortened V by 3 bases and J by 8 bases, and 6 bases separated the two germline ends. This CDR3 is built from 12 residues. Germline values: CDR1 SGHTS, CDR2 YDEGEE. The CDR3 nucleotides read TGTGCCAGCAGCTGGCACGATTCACCCCTCCACTTT. Protein: CASSWHDSPLHF.

The V call is TRBV30, the J call TRBJ1-5; 7 bases align to TRBD1. This CDR3 is built from 13 residues. With 2 bases clipped from V and 7 bases from J, the junction kept 5 bases outside the gene matches. Looked up from germline, CDR1 is GTSNPN and CDR2 is SVGIG (reference sequence). The CDR3, as DNA: TGTGCCTGGAGTCCACAGGGGTACCAGCCCCAGCATTTT. Encoded protein: CAWSPQGYQPQHF.

J is TRBJ1-2 and V is TRBV6-1; tentative D call: TRBD1 (5 bases). There are 12 residues in the CDR3. The germline gives CDR1 MNHNS, CDR2 SASEGT. The ends were cut back, 6 bases at V and 4 bases at J, with 9 bases in the middle. In nucleotides, the CDR3 is TGTGCCAGCAGCCCGGGACGCTATGGCTACACCTTC. The encoded protein is CASSPGRYGYTF.

The chain employs TRBV28 and TRBJ1-2, with D unclear. The V gene lost 8 bases and the J gene lost 2 bases, with 18 bases spanning the gap. Germline V CDR1 and CDR2: MDHEN, SYDVKM. This CDR3 is 15 amino acids long. The DNA for the CDR3 is TGTGCCAGCTATTACAAACCAGTGGGCAACTATGGCTACACCTTC. Translation: CASYYKPVGNYGYTF.

The chain carries TRBV28 and TRBJ2-7; TRBD2 matches at 15 bases. The germline CDR1 and CDR2 sequences are MDHEN and SYDVKM. V gave up 2 bases and J gave up 3 bases; unmatched junction bases: 14. CDR3 length: 20 residues. The CDR3 coding sequence is TGTGCCAGCAGTTTACTTCTAGCGGGACTAGCGGGGGGCCCTTACTACGAGCAGTACTTC. It codes for CASSLLLAGLAGGPYYEQYF.

By share, this clone counts as medium-sized. The chain couples TRBV12-3 or TRBV12-4 to TRBJ2-1, with 8 bases matching TRBD2. The ends lost 6 bases at V and 8 bases at J; junction bases unmatched: 6. The CDR3 contains 13 residues. The DNA of the CDR3 is TGTGCCAGCAGCCCCGGGGGGGGGGATGAGCAGTTCTTC. Translating gives CASSPGGGDEQFF.

This clone is medium-sized (0.01 to 0.1%) in the sample. This chain links TRBV6-2 or TRBV6-3 with TRBJ2-1; the D is unclear. V lost 8 bases to trimming and J lost 4 bases, with 9 bases between them. CDR3 length: 12 residues. Germline CDR1 and CDR2: MNHEY and SVGEGT. CDR3 sequence (DNA): TGTGCCAGCGGCGTGTCATACAATGAGCAGTTCTTC. Translation gives CASGVSYNEQFF.

The V and J genes are TRBV11-2 and TRBJ2-6, with a possible D match to TRBD1 (5 bases). CDR3 length: 16 amino acids. Germline CDR1 reads SGHAT; CDR2 reads FQNNGV. V lost 5 bases and J lost 0, with 11 bases in between. The CDR3 here is CASSQRQSSGANVLTF. CDR3 DNA: TGTGCCAGCAGCCAAAGACAGAGCTCTGGGGCCAACGTCCTGACTTTC.

The V gene is TRBV9, the J gene TRBJ1-4, with TRBD1 identical over 9 bases. The V gene end was trimmed by 3 bases and the J gene end by 4 bases; junction bases not matched to a gene: 7. Germline loops: CDR1 SGDLS, CDR2 YYNGEE. The CDR3 length is 16 residues. CDR3 amino acids: CASSGGQGAVNEKLFF. CDR3 nucleotides: TGTGCCAGCAGCGGGGGACAGGGAGCGGTTAATGAAAAACTGTTTTTT.